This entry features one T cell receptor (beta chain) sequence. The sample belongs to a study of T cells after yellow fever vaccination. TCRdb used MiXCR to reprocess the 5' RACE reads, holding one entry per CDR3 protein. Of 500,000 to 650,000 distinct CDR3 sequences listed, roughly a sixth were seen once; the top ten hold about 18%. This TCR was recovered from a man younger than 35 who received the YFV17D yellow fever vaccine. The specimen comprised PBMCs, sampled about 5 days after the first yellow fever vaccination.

CDR3 loop: CASSRLTSGRDNEQFF. In DNA form, the CDR3 reads TGCGCCAGCAGCCGCCTGACTAGCGGGAGAGACAATGAGCAGTTCTTC. V is TRBV5-1 and J is TRBJ2-1; TRBD2 matches at 12 bases. Germline V gene data show CDR1 as SGHRS and CDR2 as YFSETQ. Trimming at V came to 4 bases and at J to 5 bases, leaving 7 bases not matched to a gene. CDR3 size: 16 residues.